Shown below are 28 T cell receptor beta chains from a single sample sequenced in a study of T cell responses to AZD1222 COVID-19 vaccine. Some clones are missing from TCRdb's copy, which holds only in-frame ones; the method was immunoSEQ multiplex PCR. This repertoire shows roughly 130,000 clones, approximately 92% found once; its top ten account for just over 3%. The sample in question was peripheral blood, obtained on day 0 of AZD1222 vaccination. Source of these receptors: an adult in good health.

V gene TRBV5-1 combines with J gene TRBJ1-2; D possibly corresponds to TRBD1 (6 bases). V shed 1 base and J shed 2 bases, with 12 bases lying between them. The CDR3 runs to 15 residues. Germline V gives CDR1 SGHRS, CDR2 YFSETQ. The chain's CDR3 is CASSLINRANYGYTF. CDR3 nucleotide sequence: TGCGCCAGCAGCTTGATAAACAGGGCGAACTATGGCTACACCTTC. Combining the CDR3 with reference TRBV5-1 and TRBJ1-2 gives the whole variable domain KAGVTQTPRYLIKTRGQQVTLSCSPISGHRSVSWYQQTPGQGLQFLFEYFSETQRNKGNFPGRFSGRQFSNSRSEMNVSTLELGDSALYLCASSLINRANYGYTFGSGTRLTVV.

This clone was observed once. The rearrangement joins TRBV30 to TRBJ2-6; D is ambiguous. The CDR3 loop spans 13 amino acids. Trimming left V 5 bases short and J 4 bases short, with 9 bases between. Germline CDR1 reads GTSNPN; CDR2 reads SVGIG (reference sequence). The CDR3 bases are TGTGCCTGGTGGGTAGACGGGGCCAACGTCCTGACTTTC. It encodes CAWWVDGANVLTF.

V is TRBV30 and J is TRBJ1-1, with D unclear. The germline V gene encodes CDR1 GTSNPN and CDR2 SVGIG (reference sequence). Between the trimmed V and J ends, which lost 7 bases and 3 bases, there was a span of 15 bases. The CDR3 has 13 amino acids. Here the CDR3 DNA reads TGTGCCTCTATTCCTCAACGGGACACTGAAGCTTTCTTT. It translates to CASIPQRDTEAFF.

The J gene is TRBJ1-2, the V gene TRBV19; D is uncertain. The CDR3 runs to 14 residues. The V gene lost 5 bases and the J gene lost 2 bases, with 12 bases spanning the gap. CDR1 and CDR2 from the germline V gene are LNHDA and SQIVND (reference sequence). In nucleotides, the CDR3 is TGTGCCAGTAGTTCCAACGGGCAGAACTATGGCTACACCTTC. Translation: CASSSNGQNYGYTF. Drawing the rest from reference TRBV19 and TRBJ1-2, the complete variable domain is DGGITQSPKYLFRKEGQNVTLSCEQNLNHDAMYWYRQDPGQGLRLIYYSQIVNDFQKGDIAEGYSVSREKKESFPLTVTSAQKNPTAFYLCASSSNGQNYGYTFGSGTRLTVV.

The CDR3 region has the DNA TGTGCCAGCAGTTACTCTCGCGTTTACGAGCAGTACTTC. Translated, it gives CASSYSRVYEQYF. V is TRBV6-6 and J is TRBJ2-7; D unclear. This CDR3 comprises 13 residues. From germline, CDR1 is MNHNY and CDR2 SVGAGI (reference sequence). Trimming shortened V by 0 bases and J by 4 bases, and 7 bases separated the two germline ends.

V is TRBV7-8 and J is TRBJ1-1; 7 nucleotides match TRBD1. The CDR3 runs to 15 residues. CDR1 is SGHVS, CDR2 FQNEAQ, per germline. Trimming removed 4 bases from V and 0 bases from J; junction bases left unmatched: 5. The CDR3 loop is CASSSNRGMNTEAFF. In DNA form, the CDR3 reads TGTGCCAGCAGCTCCAACAGGGGAATGAACACTGAAGCTTTCTTT.

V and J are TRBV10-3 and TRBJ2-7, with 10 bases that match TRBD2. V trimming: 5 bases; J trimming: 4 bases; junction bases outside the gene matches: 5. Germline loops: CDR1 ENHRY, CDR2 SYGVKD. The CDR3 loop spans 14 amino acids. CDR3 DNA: TGTGCCATCAGTCCCACTAGCGGGGTGTACGAGCAGTACTTC. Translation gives CAISPTSGVYEQYF.

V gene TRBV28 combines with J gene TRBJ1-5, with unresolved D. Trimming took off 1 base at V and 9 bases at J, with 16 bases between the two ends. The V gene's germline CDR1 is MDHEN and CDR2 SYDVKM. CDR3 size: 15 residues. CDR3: CASSLYAALGLPQHF. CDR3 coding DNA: TGTGCCAGCAGTTTATACGCAGCGCTGGGTCTGCCCCAGCATTTT.

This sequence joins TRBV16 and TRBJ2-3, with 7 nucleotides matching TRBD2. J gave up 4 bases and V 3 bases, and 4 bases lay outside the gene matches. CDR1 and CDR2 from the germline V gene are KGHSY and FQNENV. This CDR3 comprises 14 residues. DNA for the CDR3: TGTGCCAGCAGCCACCGGACTAGTGCAGATACGCAGTATTTT. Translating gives CASSHRTSADTQYF. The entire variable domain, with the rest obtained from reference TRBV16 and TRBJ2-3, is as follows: GEEVAQTPKHLVRGEGQKAKLYCAPIKGHSYVFWYQQVLKNEFKFLISFQNENVFDETGMPKERFSAKCLPNSPCSLEIQATKLEDSAVYFCASSHRTSADTQYFGPGTRLTVL.

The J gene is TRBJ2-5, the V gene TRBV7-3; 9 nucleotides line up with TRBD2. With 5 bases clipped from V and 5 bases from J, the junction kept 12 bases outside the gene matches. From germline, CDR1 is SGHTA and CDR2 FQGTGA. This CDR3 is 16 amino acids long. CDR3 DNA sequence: TGTGCCAGCAGCCTTAAAGGTGGCGGGAGGGAGGAGACCCAGTACTTC. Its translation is CASSLKGGGREETQYF.

Here the CDR3 DNA reads TGTGCCACCAGCGTCGGGGGGGTGGGATCCTACGAGCAGTACTTC. Protein sequence: CATSVGGVGSYEQYF. The gene calls are TRBV24-1 and TRBJ2-7; 8 bases agree with TRBD2. The J segment lost 1 base and the V segment lost 7 bases, leaving 8 bases of the junction unmatched. The length of the CDR3 is 15 residues. Germline assignment: CDR1 KGHDR and CDR2 SFDVKD.

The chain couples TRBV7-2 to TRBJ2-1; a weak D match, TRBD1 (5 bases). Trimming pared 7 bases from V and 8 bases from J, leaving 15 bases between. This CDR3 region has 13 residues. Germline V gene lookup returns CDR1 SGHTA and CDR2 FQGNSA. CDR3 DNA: TGTGCCAGCACCACCGACTGGGGCGATGAGCAGTTCTTC. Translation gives CASTTDWGDEQFF.

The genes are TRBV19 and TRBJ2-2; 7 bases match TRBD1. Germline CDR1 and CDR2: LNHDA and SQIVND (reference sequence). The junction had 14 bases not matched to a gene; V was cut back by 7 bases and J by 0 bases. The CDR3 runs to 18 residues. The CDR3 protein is CASIPPPRQGANTGELFF. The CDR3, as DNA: TGTGCCAGTATCCCCCCCCCGCGACAGGGCGCGAACACCGGGGAGCTGTTTTTT.

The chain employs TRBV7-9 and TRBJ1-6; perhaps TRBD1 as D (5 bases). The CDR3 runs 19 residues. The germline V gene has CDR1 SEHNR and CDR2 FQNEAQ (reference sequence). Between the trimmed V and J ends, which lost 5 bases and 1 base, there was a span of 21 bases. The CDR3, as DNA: TGTGCCAGCAGCATAACCGAGGGCTCAGGGTGGTCCTATAATTCACCCCTCCACTTT. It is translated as CASSITEGSGWSYNSPLHF.

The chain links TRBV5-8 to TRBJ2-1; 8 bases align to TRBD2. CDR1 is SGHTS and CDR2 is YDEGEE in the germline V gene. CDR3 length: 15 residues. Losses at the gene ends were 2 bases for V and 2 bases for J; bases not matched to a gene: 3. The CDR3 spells CASSFPGGPYNEQFF. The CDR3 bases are TGTGCCAGCAGCTTCCCGGGAGGGCCCTACAATGAGCAGTTCTTC. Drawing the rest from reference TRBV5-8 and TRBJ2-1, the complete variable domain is EAGVTQSPTHLIKTRGQQATLRCSPISGHTSVYWYQQALGLGLQFLLWYDEGEERNRGNFPPRFSGRQFPNYSSELNVNALELEDSALYLCASSFPGGPYNEQFFGPGTRLTVL.

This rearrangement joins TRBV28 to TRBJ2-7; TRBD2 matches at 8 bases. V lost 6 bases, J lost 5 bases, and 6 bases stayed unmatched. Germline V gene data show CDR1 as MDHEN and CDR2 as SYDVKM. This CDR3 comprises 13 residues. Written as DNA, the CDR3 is TGTGCCAGCAGGAGCGGGAGAGGGGACGAGCAGTACTTC. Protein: CASRSGRGDEQYF.

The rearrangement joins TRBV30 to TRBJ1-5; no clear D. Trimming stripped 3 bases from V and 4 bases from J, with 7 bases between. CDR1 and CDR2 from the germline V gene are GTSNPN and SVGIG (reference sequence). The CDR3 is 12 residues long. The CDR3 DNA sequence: TGTGCCTGGAGACTTGAGAATCAGCCCCAGCATTTT. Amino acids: CAWRLENQPQHF.

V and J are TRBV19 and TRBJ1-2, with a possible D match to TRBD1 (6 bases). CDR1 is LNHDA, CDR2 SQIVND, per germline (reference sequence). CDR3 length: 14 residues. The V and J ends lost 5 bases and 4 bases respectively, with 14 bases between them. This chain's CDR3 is CASSVRDIGYGYTF. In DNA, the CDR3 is TGTGCCAGTAGTGTCCGGGACATAGGCTATGGCTACACCTTC. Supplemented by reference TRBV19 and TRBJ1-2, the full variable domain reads DGGITQSPKYLFRKEGQNVTLSCEQNLNHDAMYWYRQDPGQGLRLIYYSQIVNDFQKGDIAEGYSVSREKKESFPLTVTSAQKNPTAFYLCASSVRDIGYGYTFGSGTRLTVV.

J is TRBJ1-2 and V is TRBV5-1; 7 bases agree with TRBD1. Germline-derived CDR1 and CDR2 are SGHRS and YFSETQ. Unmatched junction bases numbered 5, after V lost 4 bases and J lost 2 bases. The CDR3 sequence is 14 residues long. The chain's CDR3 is CASSTGGQNYGYTF. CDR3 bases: TGCGCCAGCAGCACCGGGGGACAGAACTATGGCTACACCTTC. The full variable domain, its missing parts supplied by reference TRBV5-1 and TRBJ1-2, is KAGVTQTPRYLIKTRGQQVTLSCSPISGHRSVSWYQQTPGQGLQFLFEYFSETQRNKGNFPGRFSGRQFSNSRSEMNVSTLELGDSALYLCASSTGGQNYGYTFGSGTRLTVV.

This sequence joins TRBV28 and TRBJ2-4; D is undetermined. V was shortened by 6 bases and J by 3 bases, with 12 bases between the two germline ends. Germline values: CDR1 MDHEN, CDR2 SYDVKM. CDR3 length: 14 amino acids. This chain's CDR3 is CASRPAGNKNIQYF. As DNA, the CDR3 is TGTGCCAGCAGGCCTGCTGGAAACAAAAACATTCAGTACTTC.

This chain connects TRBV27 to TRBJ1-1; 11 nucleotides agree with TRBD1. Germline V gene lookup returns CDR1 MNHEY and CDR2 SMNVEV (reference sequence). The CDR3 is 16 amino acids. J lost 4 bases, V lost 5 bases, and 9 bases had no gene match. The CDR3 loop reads CASSRGQGAIGTEAFF. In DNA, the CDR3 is TGTGCCAGCAGTCGAGGACAGGGGGCGATAGGCACTGAAGCTTTCTTT.

In DNA, the CDR3 is TGTGCCAGCAGTTACGTGGGACCACCCACAGATACGCAGTATTTT. It specifies CASSYVGPPTDTQYF. The V call is TRBV6-2 or TRBV6-3, the J call TRBJ2-3; D tentatively fits TRBD1 or TRBD2 (5 bases each). The CDR3 totals 15 residues. The germline V gene has CDR1 MNHEY and CDR2 SVGEGT. V lost 2 bases to trimming and J lost 2 bases, with 11 bases between them.

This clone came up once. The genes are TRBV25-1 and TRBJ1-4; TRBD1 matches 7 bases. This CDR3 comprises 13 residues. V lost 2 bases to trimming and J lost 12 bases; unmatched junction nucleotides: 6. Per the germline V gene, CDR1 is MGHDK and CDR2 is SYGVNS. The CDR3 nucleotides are TGTGCCAGCAGTGAAACCCCCGACAGGGAACTGTTTTTT. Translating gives CASSETPDRELFF.

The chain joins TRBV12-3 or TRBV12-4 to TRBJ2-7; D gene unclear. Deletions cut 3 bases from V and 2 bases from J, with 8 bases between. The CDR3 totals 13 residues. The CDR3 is CASSLLQPYEQYF. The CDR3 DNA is TGTGCCAGCAGTTTGTTACAGCCCTACGAGCAGTACTTC.

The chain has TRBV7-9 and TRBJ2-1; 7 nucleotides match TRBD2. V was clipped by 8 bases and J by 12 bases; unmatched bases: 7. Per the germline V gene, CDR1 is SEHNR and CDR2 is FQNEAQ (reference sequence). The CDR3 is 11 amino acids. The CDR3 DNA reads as TGTGCCAGCTCCGAGGGCGGGGGGCAGTTCTTC. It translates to CASSEGGGQFF.

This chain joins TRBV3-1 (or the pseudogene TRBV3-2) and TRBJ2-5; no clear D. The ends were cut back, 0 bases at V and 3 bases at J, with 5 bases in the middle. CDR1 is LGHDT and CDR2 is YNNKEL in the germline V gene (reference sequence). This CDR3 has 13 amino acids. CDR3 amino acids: CASSQDNEETQYF. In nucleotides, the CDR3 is TGTGCCAGCAGCCAAGATAATGAAGAGACCCAGTACTTC.

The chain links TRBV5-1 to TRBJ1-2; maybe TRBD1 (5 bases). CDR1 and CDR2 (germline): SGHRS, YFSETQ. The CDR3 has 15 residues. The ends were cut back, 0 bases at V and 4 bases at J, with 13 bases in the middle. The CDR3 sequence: CASSLAGGVGYGYTF. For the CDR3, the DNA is TGCGCCAGCAGCTTGGCCGGGGGAGTTGGCTATGGCTACACCTTC. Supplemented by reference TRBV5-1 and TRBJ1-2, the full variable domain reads KAGVTQTPRYLIKTRGQQVTLSCSPISGHRSVSWYQQTPGQGLQFLFEYFSETQRNKGNFPGRFSGRQFSNSRSEMNVSTLELGDSALYLCASSLAGGVGYGYTFGSGTRLTVV.

Here the CDR3 DNA reads TGTGCCAGCAGCAATATAGACGGGGGGATCGAAAAACTGTTTTTT. This sequence encodes CASSNIDGGIEKLFF. The J gene is TRBJ1-4, the V gene TRBV5-8; TRBD1 is a possible D gene (5 bases). Germline-derived CDR1 and CDR2 are SGHTS and YDEGEE. The CDR3 is 15 amino acids. With 4 bases removed from V and 8 bases from J, the gap between germline ends came to 18 bases.